This TCR beta chain emerged from a study of T cells in localized non-small cell lung cancer. The CDR3 is made up of 13 amino acids. J lost 7 bases, V lost 5 bases, and 6 bases had no gene match. The germline V gene encodes CDR1 SGHNT and CDR2 YENEEA. Sequenced by immunoSEQ multiplex PCR; TCRdb stores in-frame clones only, minus some. Of tens of thousands of clones in the sample, approximately 90% were seen once. Study conclusions and caveats: Heterogeneity is still possible, as just one tumor region was sequenced. Uninvolved adjacent lung, not tumor, had the highest T cell clonality. Longer overall survival was linked to higher blood T cell density.

In regard to this clone: Its antigen is currently unknown.

This sample comprised peripheral blood, obtained before any cancer treatment. The TCR sequence derives from a man between 40 and 75 years old with stage I squamous cell lung carcinoma. The gene calls are TRBV11-3 and TRBJ2-3, with 7 bases matching TRBD2. The DNA of the CDR3 is TGTGCCAGCAGCCCCCCGACTAGCAATACGCAGTATTTT. Translating it yields CASSPPTSNTQYF.